This is a list of T cell receptor beta chains from one sample in a study of T cell changes during pregnancy in multiple sclerosis. Data came from immunoSEQ multiplex PCR; TCRdb stores just in-frame clones and leaves some out. The table records tens of thousands of clones, 85% to 95% of them present only once. Sequencing was performed on peripheral blood, taken in the third trimester of pregnancy. The receptors derive from a female donor with multiple sclerosis, enrolled in a pregnancy study. Both conserved end residues are part of each CDR3. The D gene is left open where the match is weak. Clone size is given for some rows only: seen once, a few or many times, or a class if the clone is expanded.

v_call	d_call	j_call	clone_size	cdr3_nt	cdr3_aa
TRBV2	-	TRBJ2-4	-	TGTGCAGCGGTGGGTAGCGCGAACATTCAGTACTTC	CAAVGSANIQYF
TRBV7-8	TRBD1	TRBJ2-1	-	TGTGCCAGCAGCCCCGACGTCCGGGACAGGGATTTCTTC	CASSPDVRDRDFF
TRBV4-1	TRBD2	TRBJ2-1	-	TGCGCCAGCAGCCAACTTACGGGGGCGGGGGGCTATGAGCAGTTCTTC	CASSQLTGAGGYEQFF
TRBV18	-	TRBJ2-7	-	TGTGCCAGCTCGTATTATAGTAGCTCCTACGAGCAGTACTTC	CASSYYSSSYEQYF
TRBV19	TRBD1	TRBJ2-7	-	TGTGCCAGTAGTACCGGGACAGGGGCCTACGAGCAGTACTTC	CASSTGTGAYEQYF
TRBV7-9	TRBD2	TRBJ2-7	once	TGTGCCAGCAGCTCAGGACTAGCGGGAGGGGGCTACGATCAGTACTTC	CASSSGLAGGGYDQYF
TRBV5-5	-	TRBJ2-7	-	TGTGCCAGCGGAGCTACGCTCCGGAGCTCCTACGAGCAGTACTTC	CASGATLRSSYEQYF
TRBV4-1	TRBD2	TRBJ2-3	-	TGCGCCAGCAGCTTAGAGACTAGCGGGAGGGCCAAAACGCAGTATTTT	CASSLETSGRAKTQYF
TRBV27	-	TRBJ2-2	few	TGTGCCAGCAGTGTAACCCAGGGATCCGGGGAGCTGTTTTTT	CASSVTQGSGELFF
TRBV25-1	-	TRBJ2-7	-	TGTGCCAGCAGAAGCGACGGACAATTCACCTACGAGCAGTACTTC	CASRSDGQFTYEQYF
TRBV12-5	TRBD2	TRBJ2-3	-	TGTGCTAGTGGTTCTCTCCTCCTAGCGGAACGCACAGATACGCAGTATTTT	CASGSLLLAERTDTQYF
TRBV5-1	-	TRBJ2-3	-	TGCGCCAGCAGCTGGCCAACAGGGGGGGGGCCAGATACGCAGTATTTT	CASSWPTGGGPDTQYF
TRBV7-3	-	TRBJ2-6	once	TGTGCCAGCAGCTCCACAGGGCCTGGGGCCAACGTCCTGACTTTC	CASSSTGPGANVLTF
TRBV6-1	TRBD1	TRBJ2-7	-	TGTGCCAGCAGTCCACGACAGGGTTTCTACGAGCAGTACTTC	CASSPRQGFYEQYF
TRBV2	TRBD2	TRBJ2-3	-	TGTGCCAGCAGGGCGACTAGCGGGAGTACAGATACGCAGTATTTT	CASRATSGSTDTQYF
TRBV28	TRBD2	TRBJ2-2	-	TGTGCCAGCAGTTCCGTTCGGGAGGGCCTTACCGGGGAGCTGTTTTTT	CASSSVREGLTGELFF
TRBV15	-	TRBJ1-2	-	TGTGCCACCAGCAGAGACAGGGCGGGAGCTAACTATGGCTACACCTTC	CATSRDRAGANYGYTF
TRBV9	-	TRBJ2-3	-	TGTGCCAGCAGCGTAGCAGTCGGGGAGGCCGGTGATACGCAGTATTTT	CASSVAVGEAGDTQYF
TRBV4-3	-	TRBJ2-7	-	TGCGCCAGCAGCCACGGGACAACGACCTACGAGCAGTACTTC	CASSHGTTTYEQYF
TRBV6-5	-	TRBJ2-5	-	TGTGCCAGCAGTTACAGGGGGGGTCGGATTACGGAGACCCAGTACTTC	CASSYRGGRITETQYF
TRBV5-1	-	TRBJ2-7	-	TGCGCCAGCAGAAGCCAGGCGAGCTCCTACGAGCAGTACTTC	CASRSQASSYEQYF
TRBV9	TRBD2	TRBJ2-3	once	TGTGCCAGCCCCCGCAAAAGTAGCGGGGCGCGTAGCACAGATACGCAGTATTTT	CASPRKSSGARSTDTQYF
TRBV6-1	TRBD1	TRBJ2-7	-	TGTGCCAGTAACCGGGACAGTTCCTACGAGCAGTACTTC	CASNRDSSYEQYF
TRBV23-1	TRBD1	TRBJ1-5	-	TGCGCCAGCACCCTCCTTATTGATACAGGGGAAAGGCAGCCCCAGCATTTT	CASTLLIDTGERQPQHF
TRBV4-3	-	TRBJ2-7	-	TGCGCCAGCGCGCAAGAGGCTTTCCCTTACTACGAGCAGTACTTC	CASAQEAFPYYEQYF
TRBV7-9	-	TRBJ1-5	-	TGTGCCAGCAGTCCCATCAATCAGCCCCAGCATTTT	CASSPINQPQHF
TRBV14	TRBD1	TRBJ2-4	-	TGTGCCAGCAGCCAACCCAGACAGGGGGGTAAAAACATTCAGTACTTC	CASSQPRQGGKNIQYF
TRBV19	-	TRBJ2-1	-	TGTGCCAGTAGTATGAGTTCCTACAATGAGCAGTTCTTC	CASSMSSYNEQFF
TRBV2	TRBD1	TRBJ1-4	-	TGTGCCAGCCGCCCGGTGCCAGGGGGGGAAAAACTGTTTTTT	CASRPVPGGEKLFF
TRBV15	-	TRBJ2-7	-	TGTGCCACCAGCAGATTACCAGGTCCCCAATCTGGGGAGCAGTACTTC	CATSRLPGPQSGEQYF
TRBV2	TRBD1	TRBJ2-7	-	TGTGCCAGTCGGGACAGGGCAACCTACGAGCAGTACTTC	CASRDRATYEQYF
TRBV2	TRBD1	TRBJ2-3	-	TGTGCCAGAGGACAGGGACTCACAGATACGCAGTATTTT	CARGQGLTDTQYF
TRBV7-9	TRBD2	TRBJ2-1	-	TGTGCCACCTCTTGGACTAGCGGTACAAATGAGCAGTTCTTC	CATSWTSGTNEQFF
TRBV18	TRBD1	TRBJ2-7	-	TGTGCCAGCTCACCGGACAGGGGACCCTACGAGCAGTACTTC	CASSPDRGPYEQYF
TRBV29-1	TRBD1	TRBJ2-1	-	TGCAGCGTTGAGACGCTAAAGGACAGGGGGTTGTACAATGAGCAGTTCTTC	CSVETLKDRGLYNEQFF
TRBV4-2	-	TRBJ2-3	-	TGTGCCAGCAGCCAAAAGGAGGGTTTCACAGATACGCAGTATTTT	CASSQKEGFTDTQYF
TRBV30	-	TRBJ2-1	once	TGTGCCTGGAGCCCACTGAGCTCCTACAATGAGCAGTTCTTC	CAWSPLSSYNEQFF
TRBV5-1	TRBD2	TRBJ2-5	once	TGCGCCAGCGGAACTAGCGGGAGCGTTCAAGAGACCCAGTACTTC	CASGTSGSVQETQYF
TRBV27	-	TRBJ2-3	-	TGTGCCAGCAGCAGCGGCACAGATACGCAGTATTTT	CASSSGTDTQYF
TRBV30	TRBD2	TRBJ2-2	-	TGTGCCTGGAGCGGGGGGATCACCGGGGAGCTGTTTTTT	CAWSGGITGELFF
TRBV6-5	TRBD2	TRBJ2-1	-	TGTGCCAGCAGTGAGGGACTACTCCACAATGAGCAGTTCTTC	CASSEGLLHNEQFF
TRBV5-1	-	TRBJ2-4	-	TGCGCCAGCAGTCAACCGCCGGGGAACATTCAGTACTTC	CASSQPPGNIQYF
TRBV9	-	TRBJ2-3	-	TGTGCCAGCAGCTTGAGTGGGGGCGGAGCTAGCACAGATACGCAGTATTTT	CASSLSGGGASTDTQYF
TRBV4-3	TRBD2	TRBJ2-7	-	TGCGCCAGCAGCCAGGGAGCGGGAGCCCACGAGCAGTACTTC	CASSQGAGAHEQYF
TRBV6-1	TRBD1	TRBJ2-7	-	TGTGCCAGCAGTGATCGTACAGGGGGCTCCTACGAGCAGTACTTC	CASSDRTGGSYEQYF
TRBV5-4	-	TRBJ2-1	once	TGTGCCAGCAGCTACCCAGACGGGGATGAGCAGTTCTTC	CASSYPDGDEQFF
TRBV2	-	TRBJ1-2	-	TGTGCCAGCCCGACAGACCCCTATGGCTACACCTTC	CASPTDPYGYTF
TRBV6-5	-	TRBJ2-7	once	TGTGCCAGCAGTCCCAGTGTCAGGGTTAACGAGCAGTACTTC	CASSPSVRVNEQYF
TRBV6-1	TRBD2	TRBJ2-1	-	TGTGCCAGCACCCCCCCTAGCGGGTACAATGAGCAGTTCTTC	CASTPPSGYNEQFF
TRBV19	-	TRBJ2-7	once	TGTGCCAGTAGTAACGGGTTACTCTACGAGCAGTACTTC	CASSNGLLYEQYF
TRBV12-5	-	TRBJ2-1	-	TGTGCTAGTGGTCCCCAGGTGGAGGGCTCATCCTACAATGAGCAGTTCTTC	CASGPQVEGSSYNEQFF
TRBV4-1	TRBD2	TRBJ2-1	-	TGCGCCAGCAGCCAACTCATGGGGGAGGGACCCTACAATGAGCAGTTCTTC	CASSQLMGEGPYNEQFF
TRBV5-1	-	TRBJ2-1	-	TGCGCCAGCAGCCAACGGCTGACAGAGCAGTTCTTC	CASSQRLTEQFF
TRBV13	-	TRBJ1-1	-	TGTGCCAGCAGTCCCTACAGATGGAACACTGAAGCTTTCTTT	CASSPYRWNTEAFF
TRBV5-1	-	TRBJ2-3	few	TGCGCCAGCAGCTTCCTCACAGATACGCAGTATTTT	CASSFLTDTQYF